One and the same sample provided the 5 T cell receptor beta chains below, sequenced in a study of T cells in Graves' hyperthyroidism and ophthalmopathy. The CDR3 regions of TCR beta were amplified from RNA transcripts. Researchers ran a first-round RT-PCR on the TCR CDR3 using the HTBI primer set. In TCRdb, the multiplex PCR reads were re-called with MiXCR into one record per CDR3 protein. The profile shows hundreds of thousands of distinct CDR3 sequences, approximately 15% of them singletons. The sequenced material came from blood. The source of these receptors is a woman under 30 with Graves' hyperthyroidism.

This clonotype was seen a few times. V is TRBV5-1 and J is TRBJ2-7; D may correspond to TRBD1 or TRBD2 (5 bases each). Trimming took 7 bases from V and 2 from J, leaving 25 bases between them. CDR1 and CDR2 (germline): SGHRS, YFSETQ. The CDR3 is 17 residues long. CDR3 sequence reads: CASRYEGPRSKPYEQYF. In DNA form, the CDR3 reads TGCGCCAGCCGCTATGAGGGGCCCCGGAGCAAACCCTACGAGCAGTACTTC. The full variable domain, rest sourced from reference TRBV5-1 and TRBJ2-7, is KAGVTQTPRYLIKTRGQQVTLSCSPISGHRSVSWYQQTPGQGLQFLFEYFSETQRNKGNFPGRFSGRQFSNSRSEMNVSTLELGDSALYLCASRYEGPRSKPYEQYFGPGTRLTVT.

DNA for the CDR3: TGTGCCAGCAGCGCCCCGACCGGGAACACCGGGGAGCTGTTTTTT. Translation: CASSAPTGNTGELFF. V usage is TRBV9 and J usage is TRBJ2-2; D is unresolved. The CDR3 is 15 amino acids. V lost 3 bases and J 1 base, leaving 10 bases between the germline ends. CDR1 SGDLS and CDR2 YYNGEE come from the germline V gene.

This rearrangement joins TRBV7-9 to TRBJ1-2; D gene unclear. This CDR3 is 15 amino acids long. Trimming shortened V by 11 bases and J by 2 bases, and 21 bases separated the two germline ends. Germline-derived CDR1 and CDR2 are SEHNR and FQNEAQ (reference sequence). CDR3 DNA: TGTGCCGGATATTATATCACACCCTCCAACTATGGCTACACCTTC. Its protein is CAGYYITPSNYGYTF.

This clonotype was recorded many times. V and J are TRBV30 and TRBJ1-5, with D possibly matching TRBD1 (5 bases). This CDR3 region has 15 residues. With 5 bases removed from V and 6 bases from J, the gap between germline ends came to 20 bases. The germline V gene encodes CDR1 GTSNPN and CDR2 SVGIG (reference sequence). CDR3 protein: CAWLPEGSSSQPQHF. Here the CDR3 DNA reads TGTGCCTGGCTCCCTGAGGGGTCTTCGTCTCAGCCCCAGCATTTT.

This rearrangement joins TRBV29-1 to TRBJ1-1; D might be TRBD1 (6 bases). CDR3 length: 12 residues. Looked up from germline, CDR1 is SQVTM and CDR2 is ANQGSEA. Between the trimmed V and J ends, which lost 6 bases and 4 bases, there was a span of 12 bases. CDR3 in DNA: TGCAGCGTGGGACACCTTGCCACTGAAGCTTTCTTT. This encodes CSVGHLATEAFF.